This T cell receptor (beta chain) was documented in a study of OX40 agonist ivuxolimab in advanced cancers. The protocol was immunoSEQ multiplex PCR, while the TCRdb copy is restricted to in-frame clones and leaves out a portion. In the table there are over 50,000 clones, 75% to 90% of which are singletons. In the case of this clone: Its antigen is not known.

Germline assignment: CDR1 KGHSH and CDR2 LQKENI. The ends lost 6 bases at V and 8 bases at J; junction bases unmatched: 3. This CDR3 is built from 12 residues. Points from the study as a whole: Low normalized T-cell clonal expansion was also seen in some nonresponders. Dosing at 0.1 to 3.0 mg/kg was accompanied by clonal expansion of CD4+ and CD8+ blood T cells by week 6.

This material consisted of CD4+ or CD8+ T cells sorted from blood, taken in a trial of the OX40 agonist ivuxolimab. This sequence was found in an adult with an advanced solid tumor such as melanoma, head and neck, liver or kidney cancer. This chain uses TRBV18 with TRBJ2-1, with 8 bases matching TRBD2. This chain's CDR3 is CASSGTSHEQFF. CDR3 nucleotide sequence: TGTGCCAGCTCTGGGACTAGTCATGAGCAGTTCTTC.